These 10 T cell receptor beta chains were all obtained from the same sample, sequenced in a study of identical twins. TCRdb reprocessed the 5' RACE reads with MiXCR, giving one entry per CDR3 protein. Of 200,000 to 250,000 distinct CDR3 sequences listed, 9.5% to 15% were seen once; the top ten hold 3.5% to 4.5%. The sample was also linked to a second study, of yellow fever vaccine responses in identical twins.

The specimen was memory (CD45RO+) T cells sorted from blood. The receptors were gathered from a woman under 30 in good health.

This clonotype has more than one count but fewer than ten. This chain links TRBV6-2 or TRBV6-3 with TRBJ2-2; D is possibly TRBD2 (5 bases). This CDR3 contains 15 residues. The germline gives CDR1 MNHEY, CDR2 SVGEGT. V shed 4 bases and J shed 6 bases, with 15 bases lying between them. CDR3: CASSFQLVRAGELFF. CDR3 nucleotides: TGTGCCAGCAGTTTCCAACTAGTGCGCGCCGGGGAGCTGTTTTTT.

The J gene is TRBJ2-2, the V gene TRBV11-2; no clear D. Trimming shortened V by 6 bases and J by 6 bases, and 17 bases separated the two germline ends. Germline V gene sequence: CDR1 SGHAT, CDR2 FQNNGV. The CDR3 is made up of 15 amino acids. CDR3 amino acids: CASRRPGVGSGELFF. DNA for the CDR3: TGTGCCAGCAGGCGGCCGGGTGTGGGCTCCGGGGAGCTGTTTTTT.

This clonotype showed up just a few times. This chain joins TRBV7-9 and TRBJ1-5; D remains unclear. The germline V gene encodes CDR1 SEHNR and CDR2 FQNEAQ (reference sequence). The CDR3 sequence is 14 residues long. V lost 4 bases and J 0 bases, leaving 7 bases between the germline ends. The CDR3 loop reads CASSSDSSNQPQHF. The CDR3 nucleotides read TGTGCCAGCAGCTCCGACTCTAGCAATCAGCCCCAGCATTTT.

This clonotype has at least ten counts. The chain combines TRBV4-2 with TRBJ2-3, with 8 bases fitting TRBD2. The junction had 4 bases not matched to a gene; V was cut back by 0 bases and J by 2 bases. CDR3 length: 16 residues. Per the germline V gene, CDR1 is LGHNA and CDR2 is YNFKEQ. The CDR3 nucleotides are TGTGCCAGCAGCCAAGAGGACGGGGGGGACACAGATACGCAGTATTTT. Amino acids: CASSQEDGGDTDTQYF.

This clonotype occurred a few times. V gene TRBV15 combines with J gene TRBJ2-3; 8 nucleotides agree with TRBD1. This CDR3 has 17 residues. The ends lost 1 base at V and 0 bases at J; junction bases unmatched: 6. The V gene's germline CDR1 is LNHNV and CDR2 YYDKDF (reference sequence). DNA of the CDR3: TGTGCCACCAGCAGAGGAGGGACAGGACCCAGCACAGATACGCAGTATTTT. Protein: CATSRGGTGPSTDTQYF.

V and J are TRBV2 and TRBJ2-1; 8 bases map to TRBD2. V lost 11 bases and J lost 8; bases outside the gene matches: 26. Germline CDR1 SNHLY, CDR2 FYNNEI. The CDR3 runs to 18 residues. CDR3 region: CAFSSPTVRLATGDEQFF. The CDR3 bases are TGTGCCTTCAGTTCCCCCACCGTGAGACTAGCGACCGGGGATGAGCAGTTCTTC.

The CDR3 loop reads CASRNRGNYNEQFF. In nucleotides, the CDR3 is TGTGCCAGCAGGAATCGGGGGAACTACAATGAGCAGTTCTTC. The chain is built from TRBV6-2 or TRBV6-3 and TRBJ2-1, with D tentatively TRBD2 (6 bases). CDR1 and CDR2 (germline): MNHEY, SVGEGT. V gave up 6 bases and J gave up 3 bases, with 12 bases separating them. This CDR3 region has 14 residues.

In its sample, this clonotype was seen many times. The rearrangement links TRBV9 to TRBJ1-2; D call uncertain. The V end was cut by 0 bases, the J end by 3 bases, with 9 bases between. Germline V gene lookup returns CDR1 SGDLS and CDR2 YYNGEE. CDR3 length: 14 residues. The CDR3 loop is CASSVGTSDYGYTF. CDR3 DNA: TGTGCCAGCAGCGTAGGTACCAGCGACTATGGCTACACCTTC.

This chain connects TRBV21-1 to TRBJ2-7; no DNA check was done on the table's D call, TRBD1. TRBV21-1 is a pseudogene. The CDR3 length is 17 residues. Here the CDR3 DNA reads TGTGCCAGCAGCAAACGTACAACTGGGACAGGGTTCCACGAGCAGTACTTC. This translates into CASSKRTTGTGFHEQYF.

About this clonotype itself: The junction departs from the called germline gene at one end, perhaps through a read error. The V gene is TRBV7-7, the J gene TRBJ2-5, with D tentatively TRBD2 (6 bases). This CDR3 comprises 15 residues. Germline V lookup: CDR1 SSHAT, CDR2 FNYEAQ (reference sequence). CDR3 nucleotides: TGTGCTAGCAGCTTAGACGGCGGGAAAGGGGAGACCCAGTACTTC. It specifies CASSLDGGKGETQYF.